These T cell receptor beta chains were read from a single sample in a study of ipilimumab plus nivolumab after autologous stem cell transplantation. The assay was immunoSEQ multiplex PCR, and TCRdb's table has in-frame clones only and misses some. The sample shows about 19,000 clones, around 80% of them seen only once. Sequenced here: PBMCs, sampled in a trial of ipilimumab plus nivolumab as post-transplant consolidation. Every receptor here comes from a male donor with diffuse large B-cell lymphoma. Both conserved end residues are part of each CDR3. Each record gives: D gene, clone size, J gene, V gene, CDR3 protein, CDR3 DNA. The D gene is left open where the match is weak. A clone size is listed for some rows: how often the clone was seen (once, few, many), or a class if it is expanded.

NA,once,TRBJ2-3,TRBV6-5,CASSLQIIGDTQYF,TGTGCCAGCAGTCTTCAGATAATAGGCGATACGCAGTATTTT
TRBD1,NA,TRBJ1-2,TRBV2,CASILQGGLDGYTF,TGTGCCAGCATATTACAGGGGGGGCTGGATGGCTACACCTTC
NA,NA,TRBJ1-2,TRBV5-4,CASSGRNYGYTF,TGTGCCAGCAGCGGCAGAAACTATGGCTACACCTTC
NA,once,TRBJ1-2,TRBV6-5,CASKIGFTQHGYTF,TGTGCCAGCAAGATAGGGTTCACGCAGCATGGCTACACCTTC
NA,NA,TRBJ2-1,TRBV19,CASDQGPYSNEQFF,TGTGCCAGTGACCAAGGGCCTTATTCCAATGAGCAGTTCTTC
NA,NA,TRBJ1-2,TRBV18,CASSPGVTRLDGYTF,TGTGCCAGCTCACCAGGAGTGACACGGCTTGATGGCTACACCTTC
TRBD2,NA,TRBJ2-7,TRBV7-2,CASSFLAGSYEQYF,TGTGCCAGCAGCTTTCTAGCGGGGTCCTACGAGCAGTACTTC
TRBD1,NA,TRBJ2-7,TRBV6-1,CASRGQVSYEQYF,TGTGCCAGCAGGGGACAGGTTTCCTACGAGCAGTACTTC
NA,NA,TRBJ2-3,TRBV6-5,CASRGGPTDTQYF,TGTGCCAGCAGAGGGGGGCCCACAGATACGCAGTATTTT
TRBD1,once,TRBJ1-2,TRBV27,CASSLKQGGYGYTF,TGTGCCAGCAGTTTAAAGCAGGGGGGCTATGGCTACACCTTC
NA,NA,TRBJ1-6,TRBV6-1,CASSPGGRDSPLHF,TGTGCCAGCTCGCCAGGTGGGCGGGATTCACCCCTCCACTTT
NA,NA,TRBJ1-3,TRBV13,CASSPGRSFGNTIYF,TGTGCCAGCAGCCCAGGGAGGTCCTTTGGAAACACCATATATTTT
NA,NA,TRBJ1-1,TRBV5-6,CASSLSRGVAFF,TGTGCCAGCAGCTTGAGCAGGGGCGTAGCTTTCTTT
NA,NA,TRBJ1-5,TRBV6-5,CASSREPRDQPQHF,TGTGCCAGCAGTCGGGAACCTAGGGATCAGCCCCAGCATTTT
NA,NA,TRBJ2-7,TRBV27,CASSSNRDTAYEQYF,TGTGCCAGCAGTTCGAACCGGGACACAGCCTACGAGCAGTACTTC
NA,NA,TRBJ2-1,TRBV13,CASSFLRNEQFF,TGTGCCAGCAGCTTTCTGCGGAATGAGCAGTTCTTC
TRBD1,NA,TRBJ2-3,TRBV5-8,CASSPGQGDTQYF,TGTGCCAGCAGCCCGGGACAGGGGGATACGCAGTATTTT
NA,NA,TRBJ2-3,TRBV5-6,CASSLVSTDTQYF,TGTGCCAGCAGCTTGGTTAGCACAGATACGCAGTATTTT
TRBD1,NA,TRBJ1-4,TRBV30,CAWSSIHRGVEKLFF,TGTGCCTGGAGTTCCATCCACAGGGGTGTTGAAAAACTGTTTTTT
TRBD1,NA,TRBJ2-1,TRBV9,CASSGWTGGFYNEQFF,TGTGCCAGCAGCGGGTGGACAGGGGGCTTTTACAATGAGCAGTTCTTC
TRBD1,NA,TRBJ2-7,TRBV2,CASSKTDRLSYEQYF,TGTGCCAGCAGTAAAACGGACAGGCTCTCCTACGAGCAGTACTTC
NA,NA,TRBJ2-2,TRBV11-2,CASSRQLNAGELFF,TGTGCCAGCAGCCGACAACTGAACGCCGGGGAGCTGTTTTTT
NA,once,TRBJ2-3,TRBV5-1,CASSLAGYGTDTQYF,TGCGCCAGCAGCTTGGCTGGGTACGGCACAGATACGCAGTATTTT
NA,NA,TRBJ1-2,TRBV19,CASSREGNYGYTF,TGTGCCAGTAGCAGGGAAGGTAACTATGGCTACACCTTC
NA,NA,TRBJ1-1,TRBV2,CASSVSGSNTEAFF,TGTGCCAGCAGTGTTAGTGGGTCGAACACTGAAGCTTTCTTT
NA,NA,TRBJ1-6,TRBV30,CAWDPGWGSPLHF,TGTGCCTGGGATCCAGGGTGGGGTTCACCCCTCCACTTT
TRBD1,NA,TRBJ2-2,TRBV6-4,CASSDDRGTGELFF,TGTGCCAGCAGTGACGACAGGGGCACCGGGGAGCTGTTTTTT
NA,once,TRBJ1-4,TRBV6-6,CASSRSNEKLFF,TGTGCCAGCAGCCGGAGTAATGAAAAACTGTTTTTT
NA,NA,TRBJ1-1,TRBV6-6,CASSVLMNTEAFF,TGTGCCAGCAGTGTCCTCATGAACACTGAAGCTTTCTTT
NA,NA,TRBJ1-4,TRBV19,CASSLRTSTNEKLFF,TGTGCCAGTAGTCTACGAACGTCAACTAATGAAAAACTGTTTTTT
NA,NA,TRBJ2-5,TRBV7-2,CASSFSGTWAQETQYF,TGTGCCAGCAGCTTCTCCGGGACTTGGGCCCAAGAGACCCAGTACTTC
NA,NA,TRBJ2-5,TRBV7-2,CASSLGLGAGQETQYF,TGTGCCAGCAGCTTAGGTCTGGGAGCAGGGCAAGAGACCCAGTACTTC
NA,once,TRBJ2-1,TRBV25-1,CASSEYPGQSIYNEQFF,TGTGCCAGCAGTGAATATCCTGGACAATCGATATACAATGAGCAGTTCTTC
NA,NA,TRBJ2-6,TRBV5-4,CASSSREAGANVLTF,TGTGCCAGCAGTTCTAGGGAGGCTGGGGCCAACGTCCTGACTTTC
TRBD1,NA,TRBJ1-2,TRBV5-1,CASSLVPRTGGAGYGYTF,TGCGCCAGCAGCTTGGTGCCCCGGACAGGGGGCGCTGGGTATGGCTACACCTTC